Sequencing of this T cell receptor beta chain was carried out in a study of neurological immune-mediated disorders. Notes on this clonotype: The DNA is omitted, as the CDR3 cannot be located on it reliably, and the CDR3 follows TCRdb's listing.

The CDR3 extends over 14 residues, inclusive of both ends. MiXCR, applied by TCRdb to the 5' RACE reads, yields one record per CDR3 protein. The sample yields around 83,000 distinct CDR3 sequences, around 14% seen once. The source is a woman between 45 and 60 years old in good health. Sequenced material: PBMCs. This sequence joins TRBV12-3 or TRBV12-4 and TRBJ2-7; the table's D call, TRBD1, was not checked against the DNA. The CDR3 protein is CASSFGPGEYEQYF.